The 27 T cell receptor beta chains given below trace back to one sample, sequenced in a study of tumor-infiltrating lymphocytes in primary liver carcinoma. For each extraction, RNA and DNA were obtained together from about 19-30 mg of unsorted bulk tissue. Researchers generated TCR beta cDNA from roughly 510 ng of total RNA, relying on a constant-region primer. Amplification in three nested multiplex PCR rounds with slightly modified ARM-PCR gave rise to TCR beta libraries. TRBV1-TRBV30 forward primers paired with a C-beta reverse primer drove the first two PCR rounds, about 9 cycles each. TCRdb independently ran MiXCR on the multiplex PCR reads; one entry per CDR3 protein. The table lists tens of thousands of distinct CDR3 sequences, roughly 70% of them singletons. Sequenced: liver tumor tissue from sampling region 4. Described subset: tumor region T4, right-lateral pole. The receptors originated from a man aged 40-49 years with primary liver carcinoma and hepatitis B virus infection.

As to this clonotype: No conserved phenylalanine or tryptophan ends this CDR3, so it is likely a read error. The chain links TRBV4-3 to TRBJ2-7, with a tentative D call TRBD2 (5 bases). This CDR3 has 15 residues. The ends were cut back, 4 bases at V and 4 bases at J, with 17 bases in the middle. Per germline, CDR1 LGHNA and CDR2 YSLEER. The CDR3 reads CASSLEPGGGYEQYL. The CDR3 DNA sequence: TGCGCCAGCAGCCTAGAACCTGGCGGAGGATACGAGCAGTACCTC.

As regards this clonotype: The CDR3 does not close with the conserved phenylalanine or tryptophan, likely indicating a read error. The rearrangement uses TRBV11-2 and TRBJ2-5; D ambiguous. The CDR3 is 15 residues long. CDR1 and CDR2 (germline): SGHAT, FQNNGV. The CDR3 bases are TGTGCCAACAGCTTCGAATGGAATCAGAGGGAGACCCAGTACTTA. Its protein product is CANSFEWNQRETQYL.

Notes on this clonotype: It is likely a read error, because the conserved phenylalanine at the end of the CDR3 is missing. V usage is TRBV7-9 and J usage is TRBJ2-3; tentative D call: TRBD1 (5 bases). V lost 5 bases, J lost 2 bases, and 14 bases lay in between. Germline-derived CDR1 and CDR2 are SEHNR and FQNEAQ (reference sequence). CDR3 length: 15 residues. In DNA, the CDR3 is TGTGCCAGCAGCCTAAGACAAGGGGCCACAGATACGCAGTATGTT. This encodes CASSLRQGATDTQYV.

This clonotype was seen at least ten times. V gene TRBV5-4 combines with J gene TRBJ1-1; the D is unclear. Trimming removed 0 bases from V and 2 bases from J, with 8 bases in between. The germline CDR1 and CDR2 sequences are SGHNT and YYREEE (reference sequence). The CDR3 is 14 amino acids. Here the CDR3 DNA reads TGTGCCAGCAGCTTGGGGACGGAAAACACTGAAGCTTTCTTT. This encodes CASSLGTENTEAFF.

The chain links TRBV30 to TRBJ1-1, with no clear D. This CDR3 is built from 12 residues. V was cut by 3 bases and J by 3 bases, with 8 bases left in between. Germline assignment: CDR1 GTSNPN and CDR2 SVGIG (reference sequence). CDR3 loop: CAWRLKDTEAFF. DNA of the CDR3: TGTGCCTGGAGATTGAAGGACACTGAAGCTTTCTTT.

V and J are TRBV29-1 and TRBJ2-5; 12 nucleotides align to TRBD1. Germline V CDR1 and CDR2: SQVTM, ANQGSEA. This CDR3 spans 16 amino acids. The CDR3 sequence is CNVPVGTGGLGEAEYF. The CDR3 DNA reads TGCAACGTGCCGGTGGGGACAGGGGGCCTAGGAGAGGCCGAGTACTTC.

Points on this clonotype: One end of the junction does not line up with germline, which may come from a read error. The V and J genes are TRBV6-6 and TRBJ2-5, with D unclear. The length of the CDR3 is 17 residues. Germline CDR1 MNHNY, CDR2 SVGAGI (reference sequence). Here the CDR3 DNA reads TGTGCCAGCAGTCCTACCCCGGGCGCGATGACCCCAGAGACCCAATACTTC. This translates into CASSPTPGAMTPETQYF.

About this clonotype itself: One junction end does not reproduce the germline sequence, and a read error may be involved. This chain uses TRBV6-5 with TRBJ2-3; tentative D call: TRBD1 (6 bases). Germline loops: CDR1 MNHEY, CDR2 SVGAGI. The CDR3 has 15 amino acids. CDR3 sequence (DNA): TGTGCCAGCAGCCCGGACAGCTCTATCACAGATATGCAGTATTTT. Translated, it gives CASSPDSSITDMQYF.

Details on this clonotype: A read error may account for a junction end that differs from germline. This chain uses TRBV4-2 with TRBJ1-5, with 7 bases fitting TRBD1. Per the germline V gene, CDR1 is LGHNA and CDR2 is YNFKEQ. CDR3 length equals 19 residues. The CDR3 DNA sequence: TGTACCAGCGGCCAAGGGGAGGGGTCGGGACAGCTTAGCAATAAGCCCCAGCATTTT. Amino acid sequence: CTSGQGEGSGQLSNKPQHF.

This clonotype was recorded only once. Relative to the germline gene, one junction end is altered; a read error may explain this. This rearrangement joins TRBV6-5 to TRBJ2-3; the D gene could be TRBD1 or TRBD2 (5 bases each). This CDR3 region has 15 residues. Germline assignment: CDR1 MNHEY and CDR2 SVGAGI. CDR3 protein: CASNPGLSGRDAQYF. CDR3 sequence (DNA): TGTGCCAGCAACCCAGGGCTATCGGGAAGAGATGCGCAGTATTTT.

Points on this clonotype: This CDR3 is missing its conserved last phenylalanine or tryptophan, likely due to a read error. V usage is TRBV12-3 or TRBV12-4 and J usage is TRBJ2-7, with D possibly TRBD2 on 7 matching bases. V lost 1 base to trimming and J lost 4 bases, with 14 bases between them. The length of the CDR3 is 15 residues. In DNA form, the CDR3 reads TGTGCCAGCAGTTTAGGATCGGGGGGCCCATACGAGCAGTACCTC. This translates into CASSLGSGGPYEQYL.

Of note for this clonotype: Sequence at one end of the junction differs from germline and may be a read error. This chain connects TRBV4-1 to TRBJ1-5; tentatively, D is TRBD1 (6 bases). CDR3 size: 15 residues. Germline assignment: CDR1 MGHRA and CDR2 YSYEKL. CDR3 in DNA: TGCGCCAGCAGCCAAGAGCCAAGGGGGTCTCAGCCGCAGCATTTT. This translates into CASSQEPRGSQPQHF.

With regard to this clonotype: This could be a read error, since a much larger clone is one nucleotide away. V gene TRBV11-2 combines with J gene TRBJ1-2; tentatively, D is TRBD1 (5 bases). V was pared by 9 bases and J by 1 base, with 12 bases between. Germline lookup yields CDR1 SGHAT and CDR2 FQNNGV. The CDR3 runs to 13 residues. The CDR3 loop is CASTDSLNYGYTF. The DNA of the CDR3 is TGTGCCAGTACCGACAGCCTTAACTATGGCTACACCTTC. The complete variable domain, with remaining parts taken from reference TRBV11-2 and TRBJ1-2, reads EAGVAQSPRYKIIEKRQSVAFWCNPISGHATLYWYQQILGQGPKLLIQFQNNGVVDDSQLPKDRFSAERLKGVDSTLKIQPAKLEDSAVYLCASTDSLNYGYTFGSGTRLTVV.

Regarding this clonotype: The junction shows a germline mismatch at one end, possibly a read error. This chain connects TRBV11-3 to TRBJ2-7; D unresolved. CDR3 length: 13 residues. The germline gives CDR1 SGHNT, CDR2 YENEEA. CDR3 coding DNA: TGTGCCAGCAGTTTAACACCCAGCAGCGAGCAGTCCTTC. It yields the protein CASSLTPSSEQSF.

Concerning this clonotype itself: This clone may be a read error of a much larger clone one base away. The chain recombines TRBV28 with TRBJ2-7, with D tentatively TRBD2 (6 bases). The CDR3 is made up of 13 amino acids. Deletions cut 3 bases from V and 5 bases from J, with 11 bases between. The germline gives CDR1 MDHEN, CDR2 SYDVKM. DNA for the CDR3: TGTGCCAGCAGTTTTTCGTGGGGGGACGAGCAGTACTTC. This encodes CASSFSWGDEQYF. The full variable domain, rest sourced from reference TRBV28 and TRBJ2-7, is DVKVTQSSRYLVKRTGEKVFLECVQDMDHENMFWYRQDPGLGLRLIYFSYDVKMKEKGDIPEGYSVSREKKERFSLILESASTNQTSMYLCASSFSWGDEQYFGPGTRLTVT.

On this clonotype itself: A much larger clone differs by one base, so this may be a read error. The genes are TRBV4-3 and TRBJ2-7, with 8 nucleotides matching TRBD2. This CDR3 is 16 amino acids long. Germline CDR1 and CDR2: LGHNA and YSLEER. The CDR3 DNA sequence: TGCGCCAGCACCCAAGAGGTGGGGACTAGGTTTTACGAGCAGTACTTC. This gives the protein CASTQEVGTRFYEQYF.

The chain has TRBV11-2 and TRBJ2-7; D gene uncertain. Trimming took off 3 bases at V and 0 bases at J, with 15 bases between the two ends. The CDR3 is made up of 16 amino acids. CDR1 is SGHAT and CDR2 is FQNNGV in the germline V gene. The CDR3 is CASSFSATSLSYEQYF. The CDR3 nucleotides are TGTGCCAGCAGCTTCAGTGCGACCAGCCTCTCCTACGAGCAGTACTTC. Combining the CDR3 with reference TRBV11-2 and TRBJ2-7 gives the whole variable domain EAGVAQSPRYKIIEKRQSVAFWCNPISGHATLYWYQQILGQGPKLLIQFQNNGVVDDSQLPKDRFSAERLKGVDSTLKIQPAKLEDSAVYLCASSFSATSLSYEQYFGPGTRLTVT.

Comment on this clonotype: A read error may produce the germline difference seen at one junction end. This sequence joins TRBV6-5 and TRBJ2-6; 10 bases align to TRBD1. CDR3 size: 17 residues. Germline loops: CDR1 MNHEY, CDR2 SVGAGI. In nucleotides, the CDR3 is TGTGCCAGCATGTTGGGACAGGGGAGCTCTGGGGCCAACGTCCTGACATTC. As protein: CASMLGQGSSGANVLTF.

For this clonotype: At one end, the junction sequence differs from germline, possibly due to a read error. The chain links TRBV12-3 or TRBV12-4 to TRBJ1-4; D gene unclear. CDR3 size: 14 residues. The DNA of the CDR3 is TGTGCCAGCAGTTTATCTGTAACTAATGAAAAACTATTTTTT. Amino acid sequence: CASSLSVTNEKLFF.

The V and J genes are TRBV29-1 and TRBJ1-1; 7 bases are shared with TRBD1. The trim removed 4 bases at V and 7 bases at J, leaving 3 bases unmatched. The CDR3 is 11 amino acids. Germline V CDR1 and CDR2: SQVTM, ANQGSEA. Written as DNA, the CDR3 is TGCAGCGTTGGGAGGACAGGTGAAGCTTTCTTT. Amino acid sequence: CSVGRTGEAFF. The full variable domain, in which reference TRBV29-1 and TRBJ1-1 provide the parts outside the CDR3, is SAVISQKPSRDICQRGTSLTIQCQVDSQVTMMFWYRQQPGQSLTLIATANQGSEATYESGFVIDKFPISRPNLTFSTLTVSNMSPEDSSIYLCSVGRTGEAFFGQGTRLTVV.

This clonotype has a handful of counts. V and J are TRBV5-1 and TRBJ2-3; maybe TRBD1 (5 bases). V was shortened by 2 bases and J by 6 bases, with 13 bases between the two germline ends. The CDR3 totals 14 residues. From germline, CDR1 is SGHRS and CDR2 YFSETQ. CDR3 loop: CASSFNDSPDTQYF. The CDR3 DNA is TGCGCCAGCAGCTTTAATGACAGTCCGGATACGCAGTATTTT.

This clonotype was counted once. The junction and the germline gene differ at one end; a read error may be behind it. The rearrangement uses TRBV10-3 and TRBJ2-7, with D hard to call. From germline, CDR1 is ENHRY and CDR2 SYGVKD. This CDR3 comprises 12 residues. The CDR3 loop is CAISEAGYEHYF. The CDR3 DNA is TGTGCCATCAGTGAAGCCGGGTATGAGCATTACTTC.

In the case of this clonotype: A read error is likely, as this CDR3 ends without the conserved phenylalanine or tryptophan. The chain employs TRBV11-2 and TRBJ2-5; no firm D call. The CDR3 consists of 15 residues. Germline assignment: CDR1 SGHAT and CDR2 FQNNGV. CDR3 region: CTSSLTPHDGETQYL. CDR3 DNA sequence: TGTACCAGCAGCTTAACCCCCCATGACGGGGAGACCCAGTACTTA.

The rearrangement joins TRBV11-2 to TRBJ2-2, with D unresolved. The ends were cut back, 5 bases at V and 8 bases at J, with 12 bases in the middle. Germline CDR1 and CDR2: SGHAT and FQNNGV. This CDR3 contains 13 residues. The CDR3, as DNA: TGTGCCAGCAGCCATGGTGTGGCTGGGGAGCTGTTTTTT. This codes for CASSHGVAGELFF.

Remarks on this clonotype: Mismatch with germline at one junction end may stem from a read error. The chain employs TRBV11-2 and TRBJ2-5; no firm D call. This CDR3 comprises 13 residues. Per germline, CDR1 SGHAT and CDR2 FQNNGV. CDR3 bases: TGTGCCAGCAGCTTAGGTCAGCGCGGCTTCCAATACTTT. This encodes CASSLGQRGFQYF.

This clonotype has just one count. One end of the junction is discordant with germline, which a read error may explain. The genes are TRBV7-9 and TRBJ2-1; a weak D match, TRBD1 (6 bases). The CDR3 has 17 residues. Germline V CDR1 and CDR2: SEHNR, FQNEAQ (reference sequence). In nucleotides, the CDR3 is TGTACCAGCAGCTTACCATTTCAGGGGTCTAAAACAAATGAGCAGTTCTTC. Translating it yields CTSSLPFQGSKTNEQFF.

A note on this clonotype: At one end the junction does not follow the germline gene, possibly because of a read error. The chain combines TRBV11-2 with TRBJ1-4; D is unclear. Germline loops: CDR1 SGHAT, CDR2 FQNNGV. This CDR3 is 15 amino acids long. The CDR3 region is CGSSLDGFANEKLFF. CDR3 in DNA: TGTGGCAGCAGTTTGGACGGGTTCGCTAATGAAAAACTGTTTTTT.